The clone carrying this T cell receptor (beta chain) was found a few times. Universal primer sites and UMIs were introduced during 5'RACE template-switching synthesis of TCR cDNA. TCRdb passed the 5' RACE reads through MiXCR, listing each CDR3 protein once. The sample has around 610,000 distinct CDR3 sequences, 13% seen once. This specimen belongs to a study of T cells after yellow fever vaccination. At the level of the study: Libraries from low-cell-number fractions were prepared with the SMART-Seq v4 Ultra Low Input RNA kit.

Trimming stripped 6 bases from V and 8 bases from J, with 20 bases between. This CDR3 is built from 15 residues. The receptor comes from a man aged 25-45 years who received the YFV17D yellow fever vaccine. The J gene is TRBJ2-1, the V gene TRBV12-3 or TRBV12-4; possible D gene TRBD2, 6 bases. This specimen was PBMCs, taken on the day of the yellow fever booster vaccination. DNA for the CDR3: TGTGCCAGCAGCCGCTGGGACTTCCCCTGGGATGAGCAGTTCTTC. It translates to CASSRWDFPWDEQFF.